This T cell receptor beta chain emerged from a study of blood T cell repertoires in COVID-19. The CDR3 totals 17 residues. V gave up 4 bases and J gave up 5 bases; unmatched junction bases: 12. CDR1 is SGHRS and CDR2 is YFSETQ in the germline V gene. As handled by the study authors: Reference gene primer amplification gave nucleated cell count estimates. Some clones are missing from TCRdb's copy, which holds only in-frame ones; the method was immunoSEQ multiplex PCR. The V and J calls and the clone size are those of that table, but D and trimming were determined from the DNA. The repertoire holds 90,000 to 140,000 clones, with 65% to 90% as singletons.

The specimen sequenced was peripheral blood. The chain couples TRBV5-1 to TRBJ1-2, with 12 bases that match TRBD1. The sequence derives from a man in his forties or fifties with acute or convalescent COVID-19. CDR3 sequence reads: CASSQQAGTGGRYGYTF. The CDR3 DNA follows: TGCGCCAGCAGCCAACAGGCCGGGACAGGGGGCCGGTATGGCTACACCTTC.